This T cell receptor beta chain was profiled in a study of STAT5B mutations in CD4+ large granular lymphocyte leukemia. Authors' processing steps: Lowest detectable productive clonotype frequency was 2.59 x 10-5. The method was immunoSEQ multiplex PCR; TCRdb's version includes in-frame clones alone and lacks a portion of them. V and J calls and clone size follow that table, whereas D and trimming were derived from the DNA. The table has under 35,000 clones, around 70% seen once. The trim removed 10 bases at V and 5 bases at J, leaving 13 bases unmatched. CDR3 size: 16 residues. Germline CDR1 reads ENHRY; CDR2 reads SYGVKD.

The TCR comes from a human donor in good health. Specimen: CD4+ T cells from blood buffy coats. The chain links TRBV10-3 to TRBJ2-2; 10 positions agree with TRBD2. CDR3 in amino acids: CATGLAETGETGELFF. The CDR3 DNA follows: TGTGCCACCGGACTAGCGGAAACGGGGGAAACCGGGGAGCTGTTTTTT.